These 27 T cell receptor beta chains share one sample of origin, sequenced in a study of blood T cell repertoires in COVID-19. Measured with immunoSEQ multiplex PCR; TCRdb has only the in-frame clones, and not every one. The sample holds about 160,000 clones, approximately 86% seen once. The sequenced material came from peripheral blood. These receptor sequences come from an elderly woman with active or convalescent COVID-19.

The V gene is TRBV19, the J gene TRBJ2-5; D might be TRBD1 (5 bases). The CDR3 runs 14 residues. V lost 5 bases and J lost 7, with 17 bases in between. Germline loops: CDR1 LNHDA, CDR2 SQIVND (reference sequence). The CDR3 loop is CASSPPGSTRTQYF. The CDR3 DNA is TGTGCCAGTAGTCCCCCAGGGTCCACAAGGACCCAGTACTTC.

The chain employs TRBV5-1 and TRBJ1-4, with a possible D match to TRBD1 (6 bases). CDR1 is SGHRS and CDR2 is YFSETQ in the germline V gene. The CDR3 is 15 amino acids. V dropped 5 bases and J dropped 7 bases, with 18 bases sitting between them. CDR3 sequence reads: CASSRARGAGEKLFF. The DNA of the CDR3 is TGCGCCAGCAGTCGTGCCAGGGGCGCGGGTGAAAAACTGTTTTTT.

The V and J genes are TRBV3-1 (or the pseudogene TRBV3-2) and TRBJ2-7; TRBD1 matches 9 bases. Germline CDR1 LGHDT, CDR2 YNNKEL (reference sequence). J lost 4 bases, V lost 5 bases, and 9 bases had no gene match. CDR3 size: 15 residues. The CDR3 reads CASSIRGTGIYEQYF. The CDR3 region has the DNA TGTGCCAGCAGCATCCGGGGGACAGGGATTTACGAGCAGTACTTC.

V usage is TRBV19 and J usage is TRBJ1-2; no clear D gene. With 5 bases removed from V and 4 bases from J, the gap between germline ends came to 14 bases. The CDR3 extends over 14 amino acids. Germline CDR1 and CDR2: LNHDA and SQIVND (reference sequence). CDR3 sequence reads: CASSGVSSVYGYTF. Here the CDR3 DNA reads TGTGCCAGTAGTGGCGTATCGAGCGTCTATGGCTACACCTTC.

The chain links TRBV10-3 to TRBJ1-3, with D possibly matching TRBD1 (6 bases). V lost 8 bases to trimming and J lost 0 bases, with 14 bases between them. Germline assignment: CDR1 ENHRY and CDR2 SYGVKD. The CDR3 extends over 15 amino acids. The CDR3 sequence: CAIGTPVLSGNTIYF. In nucleotides, the CDR3 is TGTGCCATCGGGACACCCGTTCTCTCTGGAAACACCATATATTTT.

This clone came up once. The rearrangement links TRBV7-3 to TRBJ1-1; D uncertain. The CDR3 extends over 14 amino acids. Germline loops: CDR1 SGHTA, CDR2 FQGTGA. V lost 6 bases and J 3 bases, leaving 14 bases between the germline ends. As DNA, the CDR3 is TGTGCCAGCAGGTCGACCAAGGGAGACACTGAAGCTTTCTTT. Its translation is CASRSTKGDTEAFF.

The V gene is TRBV19, the J gene TRBJ1-1; no reliable D call. The CDR3 is 14 residues long. V shed 2 bases and J shed 1 base, with 8 bases lying between them. Germline V gene sequence: CDR1 LNHDA, CDR2 SQIVND (reference sequence). In nucleotides, the CDR3 is TGTGCCAGTAGTATACGGCAGGCGAACACTGAAGCTTTCTTT. Translated, it gives CASSIRQANTEAFF.

The chain couples TRBV7-6 to TRBJ2-5; TRBD2 aligns across 10 bases. The CDR3 contains 14 residues. The germline CDR1 and CDR2 sequences are SGHVS and FNYEAQ. V was clipped by 5 bases and J by 4 bases; unmatched bases: 4. Here the CDR3 reads CASSLIAGGETQYF. In DNA form, the CDR3 reads TGTGCCAGCAGCCTCATAGCGGGAGGAGAGACCCAGTACTTC.

The J gene is TRBJ1-5, the V gene TRBV19, with 10 bases that match TRBD1. The germline gives CDR1 LNHDA, CDR2 SQIVND (reference sequence). V dropped 4 bases and J dropped 0; count of bases not matched to a gene: 9. The CDR3 has 18 amino acids. The CDR3 reads CASSKRTGGIISNQPQHF. In nucleotides, the CDR3 is TGTGCCAGTAGTAAAAGGACAGGGGGAATAATTAGCAATCAGCCCCAGCATTTT.

The chain has TRBV5-1 and TRBJ1-3; perhaps TRBD1 as D (6 bases). This CDR3 comprises 16 residues. Looked up from germline, CDR1 is SGHRS and CDR2 is YFSETQ. Trimming took off 4 bases at V and 1 base at J, with 15 bases between the two ends. In nucleotides, the CDR3 is TGCGCCAGCAGCCGGGACACCCAGGGGTCTGGAAACACCATATATTTT. This sequence encodes CASSRDTQGSGNTIYF.

This chain uses TRBV27 with TRBJ1-4; a possible D gene is TRBD1 (6 bases). The CDR3 extends over 14 amino acids. Trimming took off 4 bases at V and 4 bases at J, with 10 bases between the two ends. The V gene's germline CDR1 is MNHEY and CDR2 SMNVEV (reference sequence). CDR3 bases: TGTGCCAGCAGTTCGACAGGATATAATGAAAAACTGTTTTTT. Protein product: CASSSTGYNEKLFF.

The chain employs TRBV3-1 (or the pseudogene TRBV3-2) and TRBJ2-5; 7 bases line up with TRBD1. In germline, CDR1 is LGHDT, CDR2 YNNKEL (reference sequence). The CDR3 spans 16 residues. V trimming: 4 bases; J trimming: 3 bases; junction bases outside the gene matches: 11. DNA for the CDR3: TGTGCCAGCAGCCGAATAACAGGGGCCTTTGAAGAGACCCAGTACTTC. It codes for CASSRITGAFEETQYF.

In this sample, this clone turned up a few times. The chain employs TRBV5-1 and TRBJ1-1, with D unclear. The germline gives CDR1 SGHRS, CDR2 YFSETQ. The CDR3 contains 15 residues. V was cut by 6 bases and J by 2 bases, with 17 bases left in between. In DNA, the CDR3 is TGCGCCAGCACCCCACACCAGGCCTTAAACACTGAAGCTTTCTTT. The encoded protein is CASTPHQALNTEAFF.

The J gene is TRBJ1-3, the V gene TRBV6-7, with a weak D call TRBD1 (5 bases). TRBV6-7 is given ORF status, its function remaining uncertain. The CDR3 is 17 amino acids. The V gene lost 7 bases and the J gene lost 0 bases, with 19 bases spanning the gap. The CDR3 sequence is CASTPGGGKSSGNTIYF. The CDR3 DNA reads TGTGCCAGCACTCCTGGGGGGGGGAAGTCCTCTGGAAACACCATATATTTT.

The J gene is TRBJ2-7, the V gene TRBV21-1; the table's D call TRBD1 went unverified against the DNA. TRBV21-1 is reported as a pseudogene. The CDR3 extends over 13 amino acids. The CDR3 region has the DNA TGTGCCAGCACCCTTGGGCAGGGGGGAAAGCAGTACTTC. The encoded protein is CASTLGQGGKQYF.

The chain couples TRBV18 to TRBJ2-5, with D possibly matching TRBD1 (5 bases). V lost 1 base to trimming and J lost 4 bases, with 10 bases between them. Germline assignment: CDR1 KGHSH and CDR2 LQKENI. The CDR3 covers 14 residues. The CDR3 sequence is CASSPLQGSETQYF. CDR3 in DNA: TGTGCCAGCTCACCACTCCAGGGTTCAGAGACCCAGTACTTC. Full variable domain (rest looked up from reference TRBV18 and TRBJ2-5): NAGVMQNPRHLVRRRGQEARLRCSPMKGHSHVYWYRQLPEEGLKFMVYLQKENIIDESGMPKERFSAEFPKEGPSILRIQQVVRGDSAAYFCASSPLQGSETQYFGPGTRLLVL.

The chain has TRBV7-9 and TRBJ1-1, with 7 bases lining up with TRBD1. V shed 1 base, J shed 6 bases, and the junction held 5 bases outside the gene matches. CDR1 and CDR2 from the germline V gene are SEHNR and FQNEAQ (reference sequence). The CDR3 is made up of 14 amino acids. The CDR3 spells CASSLGQGVPEAFF. The CDR3 region has the DNA TGTGCCAGCAGCTTAGGACAGGGTGTTCCTGAAGCTTTCTTT.

J is TRBJ2-5 and V is TRBV24-1; 13 positions match TRBD2. The V and J ends lost 5 bases and 5 bases, in that order; junction bases with no gene match: 4. CDR3 size: 15 residues. CDR1 and CDR2 from the germline V gene are KGHDR and SFDVKD. CDR3: CATSVGTSGTETQYF. CDR3 sequence (DNA): TGTGCCACCAGTGTAGGGACTAGCGGGACTGAGACCCAGTACTTC.

The gene calls are TRBV28 and TRBJ1-2; no clear D gene. The CDR3 runs to 14 residues. V gave up 4 bases and J gave up 0 bases, with 9 bases separating them. CDR1 and CDR2 from the germline V gene are MDHEN and SYDVKM. CDR3 DNA: TGTGCCAGCAGTTCTTACAGAACTAACTATGGCTACACCTTC. It translates to CASSSYRTNYGYTF.

The chain couples TRBV7-8 to TRBJ2-7; a weak D match, TRBD2 (6 bases). Germline V CDR1 and CDR2: SGHVS, FQNEAQ. Trimming removed 3 bases at V and 2 bases at J, with 14 bases between. The CDR3 runs 15 residues. The DNA of the CDR3 is TGTGCCAGCAGCTTTAAAACGGGAGCCCCCTACGAGCAGTACTTC. This codes for CASSFKTGAPYEQYF.

This clone was picked up a small number of times. The V gene is TRBV12-5, the J gene TRBJ2-1; the D gene is possibly TRBD1 (5 bases). The germline CDR1 and CDR2 sequences are LGHNT and FRNRAP. The CDR3 is 15 amino acids. Trimming left V 1 base short and J 0 bases short, with 7 bases between. CDR3 sequence reads: CASGLGQSSYNEQFF. The CDR3 nucleotides read TGTGCTAGTGGTTTGGGACAGAGCTCCTACAATGAGCAGTTCTTC.

This chain connects TRBV2 to TRBJ2-2, with D maybe TRBD1 (6 bases). Deletions cut 7 bases from V and 1 base from J, with 13 bases between. The CDR3 consists of 15 residues. Germline CDR1 SNHLY, CDR2 FYNNEI. This CDR3 is CASKWGQLNTGELFF. The CDR3 nucleotides read TGTGCCAGCAAATGGGGGCAACTGAACACCGGGGAGCTGTTTTTT.

Only one count was recorded for this clone. The rearrangement joins TRBV6-5 to TRBJ1-1; no clear D. The germline V gene encodes CDR1 MNHEY and CDR2 SVGAGI. V shed 6 bases and J shed 3 bases, with 8 bases lying between them. The CDR3 spans 12 residues. The CDR3 sequence is CASSSYYTEAFF. Written as DNA, the CDR3 is TGTGCCAGCAGCTCATACTACACTGAAGCTTTCTTT.

This chain uses TRBV2 with TRBJ1-2; 9 nucleotides match TRBD1. CDR3 length equals 13 residues. After removal of 2 bases from V and 7 bases from J, the junction contained 2 bases not matched to a gene. Germline V gene data show CDR1 as SNHLY and CDR2 as FYNNEI. DNA for the CDR3: TGTGCCAGCAGTGAAAGGACAGGGGCTGGCTACACCTTC. This codes for CASSERTGAGYTF.

This CDR3 reads CASSLGLAGRLGQYF. CDR3 nucleotides: TGTGCCAGCAGCTTGGGACTAGCGGGACGCCTGGGGCAGTACTTC. The chain combines TRBV5-4 with TRBJ2-7, with 11 bases fitting TRBD2. Germline values: CDR1 SGHNT, CDR2 YYREEE (reference sequence). The CDR3 is 15 residues long. The trim removed 0 bases at V and 9 bases at J, leaving 8 bases unmatched.

This sequence joins TRBV2 and TRBJ2-3; D may be TRBD1 (6 bases). CDR3 length: 13 residues. V was clipped by 9 bases and J by 0 bases, with 10 bases between them. In germline, CDR1 is SNHLY, CDR2 FYNNEI. The CDR3 spells CASSDRSTDTQYF. As DNA, the CDR3 is TGTGCCAGTTCCGACAGGAGCACAGATACGCAGTATTTT.

The chain combines TRBV7-9 with TRBJ1-2, with 8 bases matching TRBD1. In germline, CDR1 is SEHNR, CDR2 FQNEAQ (reference sequence). V lost 2 bases, J lost 8 bases, and 13 bases stayed unmatched. The CDR3 spans 16 residues. The CDR3: CASSLSGDRHFGGYTF. The CDR3 coding sequence is TGTGCCAGCAGCTTATCCGGGGACAGGCATTTTGGGGGCTACACCTTC.